The clone carrying this T cell receptor (beta chain) was seen just once. The CDR3 is 13 residues long. The germline gives CDR1 SQVTM, CDR2 ANQGSEA. Unmatched junction bases numbered 6, after V lost 6 bases and J lost 5 bases. This table comes from immunoSEQ multiplex PCR, and its TCRdb copy is limited to in-frame clones, with some not included. The top ten hold over 6.5% of the sample, which has about 15,000 clones, over 75% seen once. This specimen belongs to a study of graft-versus-host responses after intestinal transplantation. The chain has TRBV29-1 and TRBJ2-1, with 8 bases aligning to TRBD2. The specimen was bone marrow, collected nearly 130 days after intestinal transplantation. The origin of this receptor is a human patient who received an intestinal transplant, so some T cells may come from the graft donor. The DNA for the CDR3 is TGCAGCGTCCATAGCGGGGCCGACAATGAGCAGTTCTTC. Protein: CSVHSGADNEQFF.